What follows are 23 T cell receptor beta chains derived from one specimen sequenced in a study of blood T cells in healthy people across ages. It was with a sample-barcoded 5' primer and a J-beta primer mix that a second PCR of roughly 7 to 12 cycles was run. TCRdb fed the 5' RACE reads into MiXCR, producing one record per CDR3 protein. The sample lists 1.8 million or so distinct CDR3 sequences, approximately 40% occurring once. Sample: blood. The source is a human donor in good health.

The chain uses TRBV6-5 and TRBJ2-1, with D possibly TRBD2 on 5 matching bases. V lost 0 bases, J lost 4 bases, and 13 bases lay in between. Germline lookup yields CDR1 MNHEY and CDR2 SVGAGI. The CDR3 has 16 amino acids. CDR3 coding DNA: TGTGCCAGCAGTTACTCGGCCGGGGAGCGATACAATGAGCAGTTCTTC. Encoded protein: CASSYSAGERYNEQFF.

The chain recombines TRBV4-3 with TRBJ1-5; D possibly corresponds to TRBD1 (5 bases). Germline V lookup: CDR1 LGHNA, CDR2 YSLEER. This CDR3 has 15 amino acids. V lost 2 bases and J lost 5, with 13 bases in between. DNA of the CDR3: TGCGCCAGCAGCCAACGATGGGGGGAAGATCAGCCCCAGCATTTT. Translating it yields CASSQRWGEDQPQHF.

CDR3 sequence reads: CASAGTGGGETQYF. The CDR3 bases are TGTGCCAGCGCTGGGACGGGGGGAGGAGAGACCCAGTACTTC. The chain has TRBV9 and TRBJ2-5, with 7 bases aligning to TRBD2. The CDR3 loop spans 14 amino acids. Losses at the gene ends were 7 bases for V and 4 bases for J; bases not matched to a gene: 10. Germline values: CDR1 SGDLS, CDR2 YYNGEE.

This clonotype was observed once. This sequence joins TRBV24-1 and TRBJ2-3; a possible D gene is TRBD1 (5 bases). V shed 4 bases and J shed 2 bases, with 12 bases lying between them. This CDR3 has 15 residues. CDR1 and CDR2 from the germline V gene are KGHDR and SFDVKD. In nucleotides, the CDR3 is TGTGCCACCAGTGAGGCCAGGGAATACACAGATACGCAGTATTTT. Protein product: CATSEAREYTDTQYF.

This rearrangement joins TRBV4-3 to TRBJ2-1; 7 nucleotides agree with TRBD1. Germline V gene lookup returns CDR1 LGHNA and CDR2 YSLEER. This CDR3 region has 17 residues. J gave up 7 bases and V 1 base, and 13 bases lay outside the gene matches. In DNA, the CDR3 is TGCGCCAGCAGCCAAGTCGCTACAGGGGATCCATCAAATGAGCAGTTCTTC. As protein: CASSQVATGDPSNEQFF.

V and J are TRBV3-1 and TRBJ1-6, with D unresolved. Trimming stripped 0 bases from V and 6 bases from J, with 6 bases between. The CDR3 contains 14 residues. Germline V gene sequence: CDR1 LGHDT, CDR2 YNNKEL (reference sequence). The CDR3, as DNA: TGTGCCAGCAGCCAAGAGGGAGGTAATTCACCCCTCCACTTT. As protein: CASSQEGGNSPLHF.

The chain links TRBV28 to TRBJ1-4; no definite D call. V was trimmed by 5 bases and J by 5 bases, leaving 9 bases between them. CDR1 and CDR2 from the germline V gene are MDHEN and SYDVKM. The CDR3 contains 13 residues. The CDR3 bases are TGTGCCAGCAGTACGACCTGGAATGAAAAACTGTTTTTT. It yields the protein CASSTTWNEKLFF.

The table lists this clonotype with a count of one. J is TRBJ1-1 and V is TRBV9, with a weak D call TRBD1 (5 bases). This CDR3 has 12 residues. Looked up from germline, CDR1 is SGDLS and CDR2 is YYNGEE. V lost 8 bases to trimming and J lost 7 bases, with 15 bases between them. The CDR3 DNA follows: TGTGCCAGTGGGGACTCGGGGGGTGAAGCTTTCTTT. Translation: CASGDSGGEAFF.

The V gene is TRBV6-5, the J gene TRBJ2-1; maybe TRBD2 (7 bases). The CDR3 contains 17 residues. From germline, CDR1 is MNHEY and CDR2 SVGAGI. Trimming removed 2 bases from V and 4 bases from J, with 18 bases in between. CDR3 amino acids: CASSYGGADTLYNEQFF. CDR3 DNA sequence: TGTGCCAGCAGTTACGGGGGGGCGGACACTCTATACAATGAGCAGTTCTTC.

The chain joins TRBV5-1 to TRBJ2-5; D perhaps matches TRBD1 (5 bases). Germline CDR1 SGHRS, CDR2 YFSETQ. V lost 4 bases and J lost 7, with 14 bases in between. CDR3 length: 13 residues. The CDR3 loop is CASSLTVDGTQYF. The CDR3 DNA reads TGCGCCAGCAGCCTGACAGTTGATGGGACCCAGTACTTC.

The rearrangement uses TRBV7-6 and TRBJ2-5; TRBD1 might be the D (5 bases). Trimming left V 2 bases short and J 5 bases short, with 18 bases between. Looked up from germline, CDR1 is SGHVS and CDR2 is FNYEAQ. The CDR3 contains 16 residues. CDR3 bases: TGTGCCAGCAGCTTAATGGGGCAACATAATTGGGAGACCCAGTACTTC. It is translated as CASSLMGQHNWETQYF.

The chain employs TRBV20-1 and TRBJ2-3; D is perhaps TRBD2 (6 bases). With 0 bases removed from V and 6 bases from J, the gap between germline ends came to 13 bases. This CDR3 comprises 14 residues. Looked up from germline, CDR1 is DFQATT and CDR2 is SNEGSKA (reference sequence). In DNA form, the CDR3 reads TGCAGTGCTAGAGAGGAGGGGCCCACGGATACGCAGTATTTT. Protein: CSAREEGPTDTQYF.

In regard to this clonotype: A junction end diverges from the germline sequence, so it may reflect a read error. The chain couples TRBV20-1 to TRBJ2-1, with 12 positions matching TRBD2. CDR3 length equals 16 residues. Germline V gives CDR1 DFQATT, CDR2 SNEGSKA (reference sequence). The CDR3 here is CSARRTSGDSYNERFF. The DNA for the CDR3 is TGCAGTGCTAGGAGGACTAGCGGGGACTCCTACAATGAGCGGTTCTTC.

The rearrangement joins TRBV5-6 to TRBJ2-1; 8 bases are shared with TRBD1. Looked up from germline, CDR1 is SGHDT and CDR2 is YYEEEE. The CDR3 length is 18 residues. Trimming removed 3 bases from V and 0 bases from J; junction bases left unmatched: 11. The CDR3 sequence is CASSWGQDSSSSYNEQFF. The DNA of the CDR3 is TGTGCCAGCAGCTGGGGACAGGACAGCTCGAGCTCCTACAATGAGCAGTTCTTC.

This clonotype was observed a handful of times. The J gene is TRBJ2-7, the V gene TRBV3-1; D possibly corresponds to TRBD2 (6 bases). V lost 5 bases and J 0 bases, leaving 14 bases between the germline ends. Germline CDR1 LGHDT, CDR2 YNNKEL (reference sequence). The CDR3 is 15 residues long. In DNA, the CDR3 is TGTGCCAGCAGCGTACGGGCGGGGAGCTCCTACGAGCAGTACTTC. This codes for CASSVRAGSSYEQYF.

This clonotype came up a few times. The rearrangement joins TRBV5-6 to TRBJ2-6; 7 bases match TRBD1. This CDR3 has 16 amino acids. Unmatched junction bases numbered 4, after V lost 2 bases and J lost 2 bases. Germline V lookup: CDR1 SGHDT, CDR2 YYEEEE. For the CDR3, the DNA is TGTGCCAGCAGCTTCACAGGGGCCCCTGGGGCCAACGTCCTGACTTTC. As protein: CASSFTGAPGANVLTF.

The chain links TRBV7-8 to TRBJ1-2; a possible D gene is TRBD1 (6 bases). V lost 5 bases, J lost 0 bases, and 22 bases lay in between. CDR3 length equals 18 residues. Germline loops: CDR1 SGHVS, CDR2 FQNEAQ. The CDR3 region is CASSTALGGKSPNYGYTF. The CDR3 bases are TGTGCCAGCAGCACCGCCCTCGGGGGCAAAAGTCCTAACTATGGCTACACCTTC.

The rearrangement uses TRBV12-3 or TRBV12-4 and TRBJ1-6, with D tentatively TRBD1 (5 bases). The CDR3 covers 15 residues. The V and J ends lost 7 bases and 5 bases respectively, with 15 bases between them. Written as DNA, the CDR3 is TGTGCCAGCACCCTTCAACAAGGGGATAATTCACCCCTCCACTTT. This sequence encodes CASTLQQGDNSPLHF.

The chain is built from TRBV20-1 and TRBJ2-3; D is undetermined. Deletions cut 1 base from V and 3 bases from J, with 5 bases between. From germline, CDR1 is DFQATT and CDR2 SNEGSKA (reference sequence). The CDR3 contains 12 residues. CDR3 loop: CSARGETDTQYF. DNA of the CDR3: TGCAGTGCTAGAGGGGAAACAGATACGCAGTATTTT.

This clonotype was recorded at least ten times. The CDR3 nucleotides read TGTGCCAGCAGCCCCGATCTAGGACAGGGGGCTAATGAGCAGTTCTTC. It yields the protein CASSPDLGQGANEQFF. The J gene is TRBJ2-1, the V gene TRBV7-2; 11 bases align to TRBD1. V lost 5 bases and J lost 7; bases outside the gene matches: 10. This CDR3 comprises 16 residues. The V gene's germline CDR1 is SGHTA and CDR2 FQGNSA.

The chain has TRBV7-2 and TRBJ2-4; 7 bases agree with TRBD1. The germline V gene encodes CDR1 SGHTA and CDR2 FQGNSA. V lost 3 bases to trimming and J lost 5 bases; unmatched junction nucleotides: 4. The CDR3 runs 14 residues. The CDR3 loop is CASSFGTEQNIQYF. CDR3 in DNA: TGTGCCAGCAGCTTCGGGACAGAACAAAACATTCAGTACTTC.

This clonotype has just a few counts. The genes are TRBV12-3 or TRBV12-4 and TRBJ1-2, with a weak D call TRBD1 (5 bases). This CDR3 is built from 16 residues. The V end lost 7 bases, the J end lost 1 base, and 19 bases lay between the germline ends. The CDR3, as DNA: TGTGCCAGCAAGAACGGTGGTCAGGGTGGTAACTATGGCTACACCTTC. It specifies CASKNGGQGGNYGYTF.

This clonotype was seen more than once but under ten times. The J gene is TRBJ1-6, the V gene TRBV12-3 or TRBV12-4; 9 nucleotides match TRBD1. V shed 3 bases and J 7 bases; nucleotides not matched to a gene: 7. The CDR3 runs to 16 residues. The CDR3 coding sequence is TGTGCCAGCAGTTTGGACAGGGGCCCACTAAATTCACCCCTCCACTTT. Amino acids: CASSLDRGPLNSPLHF.